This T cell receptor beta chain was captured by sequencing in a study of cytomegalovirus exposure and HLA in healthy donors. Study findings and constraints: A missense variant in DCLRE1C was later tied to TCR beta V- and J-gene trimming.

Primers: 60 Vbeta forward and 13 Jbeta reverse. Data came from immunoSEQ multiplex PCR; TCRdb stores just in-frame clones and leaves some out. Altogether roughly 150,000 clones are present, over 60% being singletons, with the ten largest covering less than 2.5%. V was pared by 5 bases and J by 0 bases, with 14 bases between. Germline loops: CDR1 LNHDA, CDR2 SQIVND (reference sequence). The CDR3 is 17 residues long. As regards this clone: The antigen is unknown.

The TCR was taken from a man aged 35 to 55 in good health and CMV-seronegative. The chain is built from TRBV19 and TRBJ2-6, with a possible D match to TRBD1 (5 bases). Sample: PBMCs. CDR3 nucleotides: TGTGCCAGTAGTCTACAGGCCCGTGACTCTGGGGCCAACGTCCTGACTTTC. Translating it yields CASSLQARDSGANVLTF.